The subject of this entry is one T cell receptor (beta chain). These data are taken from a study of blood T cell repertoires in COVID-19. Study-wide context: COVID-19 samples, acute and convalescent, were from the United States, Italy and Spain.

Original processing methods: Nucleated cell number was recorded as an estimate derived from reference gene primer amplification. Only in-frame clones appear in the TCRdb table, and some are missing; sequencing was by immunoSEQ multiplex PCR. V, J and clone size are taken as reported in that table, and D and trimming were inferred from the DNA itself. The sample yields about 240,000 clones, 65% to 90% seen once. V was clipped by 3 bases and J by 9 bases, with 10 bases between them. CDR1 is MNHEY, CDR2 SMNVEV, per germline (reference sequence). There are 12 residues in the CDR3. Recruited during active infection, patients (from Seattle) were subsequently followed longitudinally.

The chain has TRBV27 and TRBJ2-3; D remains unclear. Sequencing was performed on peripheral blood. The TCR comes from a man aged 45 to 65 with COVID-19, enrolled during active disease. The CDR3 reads CASSFPGRTQYF. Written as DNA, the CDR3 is TGTGCCAGCAGTTTCCCGGGTAGGACGCAGTATTTT.